This T cell receptor (beta chain) was found in a study of metastatic and nonmetastatic thyroid tumors. Turning to the study itself: Patients with malignant and benign thyroid disease provided blood and tumor or nodule tissue, whose repertoires were compared. Study conclusions and caveats: Relative to benign nodules, malignant thyroid tumors were reportedly characterized by significantly elevated TCR beta diversity in blood and tumor.

CDR1 and CDR2 (germline): SQVTM, ANQGSEA. J lost 3 bases, V lost 7 bases, and 6 bases had no gene match. The CDR3 is made up of 13 amino acids. Many counts were recorded for this clone. Its specificity is unknown. Authors' data handling: Clinicopathological groups of papillary thyroid cancer showed CDR3 differences that were used to build a distant-metastasis classifier. Through MiXCR, TCRdb re-clonotyped the PCR reads. The V and J calls shown here were made by TCRdb, not taken from the authors' results. The sample has 37,000 or so clones, roughly 16% seen once; the top ten hold 3.5% to 4%. Prior to thyroid surgery, none of the patients had received any treatment.

V is TRBV29-1 and J is TRBJ1-3; 7 positions match TRBD1. Material: blood. This clonotype originated in a female donor with papillary thyroid cancer or a benign thyroid nodule (not recorded which). Some clones in this sample may be carry-over from other donors' samples. CDR3 in amino acids: CSETGIGGNTIYF. The CDR3, as DNA: TGCAGCGAGACAGGGATAGGTGGAAACACCATATATTTT.